The 19 T cell receptor beta chains below all came from one sample that was sequenced in a study of blood T cell repertoires in COVID-19. Libraries were prepared by immunoSEQ multiplex PCR; TCRdb keeps only in-frame clonotypes and omits some of them. The profile shows 250,000 to 400,000 clones, approximately 90% of them singletons. Specimen: peripheral blood. These receptors all stem from a woman in her twenties or thirties with COVID-19, enrolled during active disease.

The chain couples TRBV7-9 to TRBJ1-1; unclear D gene. Germline CDR1 SEHNR, CDR2 FQNEAQ (reference sequence). Trimming took off 3 bases at V and 0 bases at J, with 8 bases between the two ends. The CDR3 has 14 amino acids. The CDR3 DNA reads TGTGCCAGCAGCTTGGGCCCCCTGAACACTGAAGCTTTCTTT. The encoded protein is CASSLGPLNTEAFF.

The chain recombines TRBV6-5 with TRBJ2-1; 7 positions agree with TRBD1. Germline V gives CDR1 MNHEY, CDR2 SVGAGI. This CDR3 is 15 amino acids long. Trimming cost V 2 bases and J 5 bases; bases outside gene matches: 6. The CDR3 loop reads CASSYRRTGDNEQFF. DNA for the CDR3: TGTGCCAGCAGTTACCGCAGGACAGGCGACAATGAGCAGTTCTTC.

The gene calls are TRBV11-2 and TRBJ1-2; the match to TRBD1 covers 8 bases. The CDR3 has 13 amino acids. Trimming took 5 bases from V and 4 from J; bases not matched to a gene: 3. Germline-derived CDR1 and CDR2 are SGHAT and FQNNGV. CDR3 amino acids: CASSRTGTYGYTF. The CDR3 nucleotides are TGTGCCAGCAGCCGGACAGGGACCTATGGCTACACCTTC.

The chain uses TRBV13 and TRBJ2-1; a weak D match, TRBD2 (6 bases). The V and J ends lost 0 bases and 5 bases respectively, with 8 bases between them. The CDR3 sequence is 14 residues long. From germline, CDR1 is PRHDT and CDR2 FYEKMQ (reference sequence). The chain's CDR3 is CASSLGRTNNEQFF. In nucleotides, the CDR3 is TGTGCCAGCAGCTTAGGACGGACTAACAATGAGCAGTTCTTC. The entire variable domain, with the rest obtained from reference TRBV13 and TRBJ2-1, is as follows: AAGVIQSPRHLIKEKRETATLKCYPIPRHDTVYWYQQGPGQDPQFLISFYEKMQSDKGSIPDRFSAQQFSDYHSELNMSSLELGDSALYFCASSLGRTNNEQFFGPGTRLTVL.

The rearrangement uses TRBV28 and TRBJ1-1; D is undetermined. Between the trimmed V and J ends, which lost 8 bases and 0 bases, there was a span of 19 bases. This CDR3 spans 16 amino acids. Looked up from germline, CDR1 is MDHEN and CDR2 is SYDVKM. CDR3 bases: TGTGCCAGCGAAAGGACTGCCGCTATCATGAACACTGAAGCTTTCTTT. Translating it yields CASERTAAIMNTEAFF.

Concerning this clone itself: At one end the junction does not follow the germline gene, possibly because of a read error. The CDR3 reads CVSSLGAAYGYTF. The CDR3 DNA reads TGTGTCAGCAGCTTAGGGGCAGCCTATGGCTACACCTTC. The chain has TRBV7-2 and TRBJ1-2; D possibly corresponds to TRBD1 (5 bases). The CDR3 totals 13 residues. Germline V gene lookup returns CDR1 SGHTA and CDR2 FQGNSA.

This clone was recorded once. The CDR3 DNA reads TGTGCCACCAGGTTAGCCCACGGTGGCAATCAGCCCCAGCATTTT. This sequence encodes CATRLAHGGNQPQHF. This chain connects TRBV28 to TRBJ1-5; D not certain. Germline V gene sequence: CDR1 MDHEN, CDR2 SYDVKM. The ends were cut back, 10 bases at V and 2 bases at J, with 18 bases in the middle. The CDR3 length is 15 residues. Based on the CDR3 plus reference TRBV28 and TRBJ1-5, the full variable domain is DVKVTQSSRYLVKRTGEKVFLECVQDMDHENMFWYRQDPGLGLRLIYFSYDVKMKEKGDIPEGYSVSREKKERFSLILESASTNQTSMYLCATRLAHGGNQPQHFGDGTRLSIL.

The rearrangement joins TRBV19 to TRBJ1-5; 11 bases agree with TRBD1. The V gene's germline CDR1 is LNHDA and CDR2 SQIVND (reference sequence). V lost 6 bases and J lost 7; bases outside the gene matches: 5. The CDR3 contains 14 residues. CDR3 sequence: CASSWTGGGQPQHF. The CDR3 DNA follows: TGTGCCAGTAGCTGGACAGGGGGCGGGCAGCCCCAGCATTTT. Based on the CDR3 plus reference TRBV19 and TRBJ1-5, the full variable domain is DGGITQSPKYLFRKEGQNVTLSCEQNLNHDAMYWYRQDPGQGLRLIYYSQIVNDFQKGDIAEGYSVSREKKESFPLTVTSAQKNPTAFYLCASSWTGGGQPQHFGDGTRLSIL.

V gene TRBV19 combines with J gene TRBJ1-4; 9 bases are a match to TRBD1. Germline assignment: CDR1 LNHDA and CDR2 SQIVND (reference sequence). With 9 bases clipped from V and 6 bases from J, the junction kept 5 bases outside the gene matches. The CDR3 has 13 amino acids. Here the CDR3 reads CASLRDRDEKLFF. The CDR3 DNA follows: TGTGCCAGCCTGCGGGACAGGGATGAAAAACTGTTTTTT.

The chain couples TRBV24-1 to TRBJ2-3; 12 bases are shared with TRBD2. CDR1 and CDR2 from the germline V gene are KGHDR and SFDVKD. V shed 4 bases and J 2 bases; nucleotides not matched to a gene: 6. The CDR3 has 17 amino acids. Here the CDR3 reads CATSERTSGVHTDTQYF. Written as DNA, the CDR3 is TGTGCCACCAGTGAACGGACTAGCGGGGTCCACACAGATACGCAGTATTTT.

The rearrangement joins TRBV5-1 to TRBJ1-2, with D perhaps TRBD1 (6 bases). This CDR3 region has 12 residues. Trimming pared 4 bases from V and 8 bases from J, leaving 12 bases between. Germline CDR1 and CDR2: SGHRS and YFSETQ. The DNA of the CDR3 is TGCGCCAGCAGCATGGCCAGGGGCGGCTACACCTTC. It encodes CASSMARGGYTF.

The rearrangement joins TRBV19 to TRBJ1-5, with 8 nucleotides matching TRBD1. This CDR3 region has 16 residues. V gave up 2 bases and J gave up 5 bases; unmatched junction bases: 8. Germline assignment: CDR1 LNHDA and CDR2 SQIVND (reference sequence). The CDR3 DNA is TGTGCCAGTAGTATATCCCAGGACAGGGCATATCAGCCCCAGCATTTT. Translated, it gives CASSISQDRAYQPQHF.

At least ten counts were recorded for this clone. This chain joins TRBV19 and TRBJ1-6; weak D call: TRBD1 (5 bases). CDR1 is LNHDA, CDR2 SQIVND, per germline (reference sequence). The V and J ends lost 4 bases and 9 bases respectively, with 16 bases between them. The CDR3 is made up of 15 amino acids. The CDR3 sequence: CASSRRDLMTSPLHF. The CDR3 bases are TGTGCCAGTAGTAGACGGGACTTGATGACTTCACCCCTCCACTTT.

The chain uses TRBV4-1 and TRBJ1-6, with 8 positions matching TRBD1. After removal of 3 bases from V and 9 bases from J, the junction contained 7 bases not matched to a gene. CDR3 length: 15 residues. Germline V gene lookup returns CDR1 MGHRA and CDR2 YSYEKL. The CDR3 bases are TGCGCCAGCAGCCACTTAGTGGGACAGGCTTCACCCCTCCACTTT. As protein: CASSHLVGQASPLHF.

A single count supports this clone. The chain couples TRBV19 to TRBJ1-4; D is perhaps TRBD1 (6 bases). This CDR3 is built from 17 residues. Trimming removed 6 bases at V and 1 base at J, with 18 bases between. Germline V gene sequence: CDR1 LNHDA, CDR2 SQIVND (reference sequence). CDR3 sequence (DNA): TGTGCCAGTAGCCCGACAGGACCCCGAAGAACTAATGAAAAACTGTTTTTT. It translates to CASSPTGPRRTNEKLFF. The complete variable domain, with remaining parts taken from reference TRBV19 and TRBJ1-4, reads DGGITQSPKYLFRKEGQNVTLSCEQNLNHDAMYWYRQDPGQGLRLIYYSQIVNDFQKGDIAEGYSVSREKKESFPLTVTSAQKNPTAFYLCASSPTGPRRTNEKLFFGSGTQLSVL.

The rearrangement links TRBV7-2 to TRBJ2-3; 7 positions agree with TRBD2. The CDR3 is 16 residues long. Per germline, CDR1 SGHTA and CDR2 FQGNSA. The trim removed 5 bases at V and 3 bases at J, leaving 11 bases unmatched. CDR3 nucleotides: TGTGCCAGCAGCGCAGGGACTACGCGAGTGACAGATACGCAGTATTTT. Protein sequence: CASSAGTTRVTDTQYF.

This chain uses TRBV11-1 with TRBJ2-3; perhaps TRBD2 as D (5 bases). The V and J ends lost 1 base and 0 bases respectively, with 8 bases between them. CDR3 size: 15 residues. Germline CDR1 and CDR2: SGHAT and FQDESV (reference sequence). CDR3 sequence: CASSLVKRSTDTQYF. The CDR3 nucleotides read TGTGCCAGCAGCTTAGTAAAGCGGAGCACAGATACGCAGTATTTT. Looking up the rest from reference TRBV11-1 and TRBJ2-3 gives the full variable domain: EAEVAQSPRYKITEKSQAVAFWCDPISGHATLYWYRQILGQGPELLVQFQDESVVDDSQLPKDRFSAERLKGVDSTLKIQPAELGDSAMYLCASSLVKRSTDTQYFGPGTRLTVL.

The chain employs TRBV19 and TRBJ1-3, with D perhaps matching TRBD1 (5 bases). V was cut by 5 bases and J by 15 bases, with 20 bases left in between. The CDR3 length is 13 residues. The germline V gene has CDR1 LNHDA and CDR2 SQIVND (reference sequence). The CDR3 DNA is TGTGCCAGTAGTGGGACGGGCAACCGGGGGAGATATTTT. Amino acid sequence: CASSGTGNRGRYF.

The chain employs TRBV28 and TRBJ1-5; 7 bases are shared with TRBD1. Germline CDR1 MDHEN, CDR2 SYDVKM. The CDR3 covers 15 residues. V shed 6 bases and J 7 bases; nucleotides not matched to a gene: 12. CDR3 sequence: CASSRRQGRAQPQHF. The CDR3 region has the DNA TGTGCCAGCAGCCGGAGACAGGGTAGGGCGCAGCCCCAGCATTTT.